This T cell receptor beta chain was documented in a study of blood T cell repertoires in COVID-19. Study as a whole: The study drew acute and convalescent COVID-19 samples from the United States, Italy and Spain. From T cells, B-cell-depleted T cells, or PBMCs came the material, which was cDNA or gDNA.

Per the authors' pipeline: Reference gene primer amplification gave estimated nucleated cell counts. Produced via immunoSEQ multiplex PCR; TCRdb's table is partial and in-frame only. Clone size and V and J calls were adopted from that table, with D and trimming inferred from the DNA. The data hold roughly 100,000 clones, with roughly 90% observed a single time. Trimming took 2 bases from V and 0 from J; bases not matched to a gene: 5. The CDR3 is 16 amino acids. Germline values: CDR1 MNHNY, CDR2 SVGAGI (reference sequence). Sequencing was done on a sample of peripheral blood. This chain uses TRBV6-6 with TRBJ1-1; 8 nucleotides match TRBD1. The receptor was isolated from a woman aged 70-85 years with acute or convalescent COVID-19. CDR3 loop: CASSYGTGGLNTEAFF. The CDR3, as DNA: TGTGCCAGCAGTTACGGTACAGGGGGACTGAACACTGAAGCTTTCTTT.